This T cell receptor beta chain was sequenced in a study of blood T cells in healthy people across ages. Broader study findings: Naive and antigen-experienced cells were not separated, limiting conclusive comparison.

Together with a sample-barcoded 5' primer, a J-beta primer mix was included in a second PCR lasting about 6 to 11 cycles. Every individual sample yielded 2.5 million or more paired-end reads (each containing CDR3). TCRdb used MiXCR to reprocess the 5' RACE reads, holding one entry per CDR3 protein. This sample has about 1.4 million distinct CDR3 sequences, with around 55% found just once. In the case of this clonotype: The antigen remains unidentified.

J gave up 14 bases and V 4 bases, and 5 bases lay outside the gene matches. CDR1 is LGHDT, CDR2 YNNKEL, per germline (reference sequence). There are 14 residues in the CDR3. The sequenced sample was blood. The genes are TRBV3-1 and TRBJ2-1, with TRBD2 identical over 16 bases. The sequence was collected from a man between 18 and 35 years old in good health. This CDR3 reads CASSPTGLAGGKFF. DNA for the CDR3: TGTGCCAGCAGCCCGACGGGACTAGCGGGAGGGAAGTTCTTC.